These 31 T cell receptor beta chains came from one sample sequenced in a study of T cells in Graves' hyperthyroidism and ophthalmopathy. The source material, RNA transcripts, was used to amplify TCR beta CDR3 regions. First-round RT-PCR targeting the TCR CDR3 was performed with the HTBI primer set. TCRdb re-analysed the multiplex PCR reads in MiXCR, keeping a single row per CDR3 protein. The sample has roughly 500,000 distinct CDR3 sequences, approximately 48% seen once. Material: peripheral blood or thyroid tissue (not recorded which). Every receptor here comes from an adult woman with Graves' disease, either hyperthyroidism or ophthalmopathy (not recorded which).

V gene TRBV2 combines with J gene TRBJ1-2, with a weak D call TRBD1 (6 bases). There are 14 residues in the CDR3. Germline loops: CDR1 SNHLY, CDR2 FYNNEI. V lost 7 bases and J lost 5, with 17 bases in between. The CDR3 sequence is CASNGGPTWYGYTF. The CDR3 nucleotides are TGTGCCAGCAATGGGGGGCCGACCTGGTATGGCTACACCTTC.

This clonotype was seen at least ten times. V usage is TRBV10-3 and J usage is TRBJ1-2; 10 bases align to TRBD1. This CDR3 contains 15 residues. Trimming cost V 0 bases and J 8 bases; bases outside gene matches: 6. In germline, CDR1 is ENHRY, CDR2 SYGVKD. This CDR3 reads CAISESKGQGIGYTF. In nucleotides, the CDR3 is TGTGCCATCAGTGAGTCCAAGGGACAGGGGATCGGCTACACCTTC.

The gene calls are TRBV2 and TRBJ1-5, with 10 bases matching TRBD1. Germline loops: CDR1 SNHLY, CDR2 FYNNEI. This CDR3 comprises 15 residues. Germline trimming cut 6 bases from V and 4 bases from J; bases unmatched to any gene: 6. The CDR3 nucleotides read TGTGCCAGCAGGGTCGGACAGGGGGAAAATCAGCCCCAGCATTTT. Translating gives CASRVGQGENQPQHF.

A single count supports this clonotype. The DNA for the CDR3 is TGTGCCAGCAGCCAATCGGGGACAGGGGCGTCCTACGAGCAGTACTTC. This codes for CASSQSGTGASYEQYF. The V gene is TRBV6-5, the J gene TRBJ2-7; 10 nucleotides line up with TRBD1. J was trimmed by 1 base and V by 6 bases; bases with no gene match: 9. This CDR3 region has 16 residues. Germline CDR1 MNHEY, CDR2 SVGAGI.

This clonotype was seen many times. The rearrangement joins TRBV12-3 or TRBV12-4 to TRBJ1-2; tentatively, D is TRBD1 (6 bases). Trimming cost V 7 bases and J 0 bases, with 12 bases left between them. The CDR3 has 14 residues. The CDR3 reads CASTRTGTNYGYTF. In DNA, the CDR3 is TGTGCCAGCACGCGAACAGGGACTAACTATGGCTACACCTTC.

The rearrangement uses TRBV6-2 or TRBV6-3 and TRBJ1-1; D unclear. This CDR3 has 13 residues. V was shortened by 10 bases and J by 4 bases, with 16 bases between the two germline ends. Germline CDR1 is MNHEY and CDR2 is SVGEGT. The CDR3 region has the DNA TGTGCCATCGGGTGGGATTTCGGCACTGAAGCTTTCTTT. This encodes CAIGWDFGTEAFF.

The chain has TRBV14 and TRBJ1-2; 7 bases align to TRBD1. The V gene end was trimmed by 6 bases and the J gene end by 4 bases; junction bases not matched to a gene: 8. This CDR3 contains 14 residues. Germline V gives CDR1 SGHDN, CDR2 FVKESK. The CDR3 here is CASSPSDRIYGYTF. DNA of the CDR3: TGTGCCAGCAGTCCCTCGGACAGGATCTATGGCTACACCTTC.

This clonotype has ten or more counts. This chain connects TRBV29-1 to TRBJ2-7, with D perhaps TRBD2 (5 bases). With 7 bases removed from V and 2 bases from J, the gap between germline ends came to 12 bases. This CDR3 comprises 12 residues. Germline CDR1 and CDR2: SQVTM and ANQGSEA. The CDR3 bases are TGCAGCGCCGGGGATGGAACCTACGAGCAGTACTTC. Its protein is CSAGDGTYEQYF.

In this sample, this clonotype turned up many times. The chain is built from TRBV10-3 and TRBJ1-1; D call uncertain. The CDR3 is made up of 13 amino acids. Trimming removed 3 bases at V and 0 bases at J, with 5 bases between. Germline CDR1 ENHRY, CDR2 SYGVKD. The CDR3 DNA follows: TGTGCCATCAGTGACGCCATGAACACTGAAGCTTTCTTT. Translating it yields CAISDAMNTEAFF.

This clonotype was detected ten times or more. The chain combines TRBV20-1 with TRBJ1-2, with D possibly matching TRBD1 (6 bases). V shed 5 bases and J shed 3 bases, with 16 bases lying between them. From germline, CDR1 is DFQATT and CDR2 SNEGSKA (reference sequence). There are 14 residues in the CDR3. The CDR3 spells CSAFTRGWDYGYTF. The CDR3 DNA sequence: TGCAGTGCTTTTACCAGGGGTTGGGACTATGGCTACACCTTC.

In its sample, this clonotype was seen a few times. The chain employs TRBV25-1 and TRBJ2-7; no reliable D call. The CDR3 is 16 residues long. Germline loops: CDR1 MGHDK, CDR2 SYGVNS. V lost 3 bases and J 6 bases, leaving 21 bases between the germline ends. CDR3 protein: CASSEFHTVRMGEQYF. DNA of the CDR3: TGTGCCAGCAGTGAGTTCCATACAGTCCGGATGGGCGAGCAGTACTTC.

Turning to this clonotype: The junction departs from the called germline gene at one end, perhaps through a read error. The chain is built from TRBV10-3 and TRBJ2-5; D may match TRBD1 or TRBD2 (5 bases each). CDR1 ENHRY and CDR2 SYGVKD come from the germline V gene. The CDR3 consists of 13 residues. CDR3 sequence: CASSEVIEGPQYF. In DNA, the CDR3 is TGTGCCAGCAGTGAAGTCATCGAGGGACCGCAGTACTTC.

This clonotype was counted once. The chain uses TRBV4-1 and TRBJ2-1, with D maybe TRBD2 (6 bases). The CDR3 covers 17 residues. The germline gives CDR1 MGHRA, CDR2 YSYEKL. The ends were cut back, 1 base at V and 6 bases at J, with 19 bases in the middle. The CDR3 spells CASSQGGPRERGNEQFF. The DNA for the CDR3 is TGCGCCAGCAGCCAAGGAGGGCCGCGGGAACGTGGCAATGAGCAGTTCTTC.

CDR3 sequence reads: CASSEAHGGAAQYF. For the CDR3, the DNA is TGTGCCAGCAGTGAAGCACACGGGGGGGCGGCCCAGTACTTC. The chain combines TRBV2 with TRBJ2-5; TRBD2 matches at 8 bases. Looked up from germline, CDR1 is SNHLY and CDR2 is FYNNEI. There are 14 residues in the CDR3. V lost 0 bases to trimming and J lost 9 bases; unmatched junction nucleotides: 6.

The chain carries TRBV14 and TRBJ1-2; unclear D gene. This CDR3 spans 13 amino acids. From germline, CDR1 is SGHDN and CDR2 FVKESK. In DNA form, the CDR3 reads TGTGCTAGCGAGACGGCCCGAAGCTATGGCTACACCTTC. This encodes CASETARSYGYTF.

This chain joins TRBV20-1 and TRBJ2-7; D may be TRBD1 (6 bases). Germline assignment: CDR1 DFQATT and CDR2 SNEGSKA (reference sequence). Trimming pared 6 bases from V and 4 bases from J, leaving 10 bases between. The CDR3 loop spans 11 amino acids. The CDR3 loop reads CSALDRYEQYF. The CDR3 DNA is TGCAGTGCCCTGGACAGATACGAGCAGTACTTC.

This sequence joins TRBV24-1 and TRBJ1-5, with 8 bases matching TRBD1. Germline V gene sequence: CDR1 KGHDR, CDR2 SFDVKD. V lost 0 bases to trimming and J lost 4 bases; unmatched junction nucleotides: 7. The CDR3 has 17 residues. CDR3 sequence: CATSDLHRGVRNQPQHF. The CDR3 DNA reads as TGTGCCACCAGTGATTTGCACAGGGGGGTACGGAATCAGCCCCAGCATTTT.

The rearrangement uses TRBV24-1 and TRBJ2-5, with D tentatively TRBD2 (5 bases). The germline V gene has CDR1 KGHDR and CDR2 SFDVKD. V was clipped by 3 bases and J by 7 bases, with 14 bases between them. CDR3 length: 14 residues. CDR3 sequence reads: CATSDPRTWPTQYF. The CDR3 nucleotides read TGTGCCACCAGTGATCCGAGGACTTGGCCGACCCAGTACTTC.

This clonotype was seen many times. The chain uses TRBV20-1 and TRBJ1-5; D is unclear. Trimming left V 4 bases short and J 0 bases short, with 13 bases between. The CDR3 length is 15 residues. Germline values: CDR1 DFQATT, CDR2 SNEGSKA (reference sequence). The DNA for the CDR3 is TGCAGTGCTACATCAGGTTTTTATAGCAATCAGCCCCAGCATTTT. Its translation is CSATSGFYSNQPQHF.

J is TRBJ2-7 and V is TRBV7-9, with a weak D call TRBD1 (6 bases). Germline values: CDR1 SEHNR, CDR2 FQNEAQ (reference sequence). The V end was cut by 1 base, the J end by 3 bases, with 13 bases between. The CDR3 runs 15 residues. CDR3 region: CASSLGRGEGYEQYF. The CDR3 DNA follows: TGTGCCAGCAGCTTAGGCAGGGGAGAAGGCTACGAGCAGTACTTC.

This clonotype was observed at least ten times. CDR3 DNA sequence: TGTGCCAGCCTAGGGGGACTAGCGACAGATACGCAGTATTTT. It specifies CASLGGLATDTQYF. This chain uses TRBV7-2 with TRBJ2-3, with TRBD2 matching 10 bases. The germline V gene encodes CDR1 SGHTA and CDR2 FQGNSA. The CDR3 runs 14 residues. The ends lost 8 bases at V and 3 bases at J; junction bases unmatched: 5.

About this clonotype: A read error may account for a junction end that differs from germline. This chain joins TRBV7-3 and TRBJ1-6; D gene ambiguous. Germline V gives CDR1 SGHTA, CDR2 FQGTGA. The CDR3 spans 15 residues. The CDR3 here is CASSQVGLDEAPLHF. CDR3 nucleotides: TGCGCCAGCAGCCAAGTAGGCCTGGACGAAGCACCCCTCCACTTT.

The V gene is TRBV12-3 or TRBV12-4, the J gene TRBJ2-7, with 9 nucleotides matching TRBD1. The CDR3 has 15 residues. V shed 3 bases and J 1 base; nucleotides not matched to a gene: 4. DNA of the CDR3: TGTGCCAGCAGTTTGTCCGGGACAGGGTCCTACGAGCAGTACTTC. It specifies CASSLSGTGSYEQYF.

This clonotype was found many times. As DNA, the CDR3 is TGCAGCGTTGGGGAGGGGGCCGGGGGTGCTGAAGCTTTCTTT. It yields the protein CSVGEGAGGAEAFF. The chain employs TRBV29-1 and TRBJ1-1; TRBD1 aligns across 7 bases. Trimming at V came to 4 bases and at J to 6 bases, leaving 11 bases not matched to a gene. Looked up from germline, CDR1 is SQVTM and CDR2 is ANQGSEA. The CDR3 runs 14 residues.

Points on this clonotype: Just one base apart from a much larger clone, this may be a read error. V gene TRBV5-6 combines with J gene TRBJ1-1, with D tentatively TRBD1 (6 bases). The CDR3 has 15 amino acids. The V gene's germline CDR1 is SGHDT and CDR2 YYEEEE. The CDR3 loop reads CAGSSEGQMNTEAFF. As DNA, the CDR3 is TGTGCCGGCAGTTCCGAGGGACAAATGAACACTGAAGCTTTCTTT.

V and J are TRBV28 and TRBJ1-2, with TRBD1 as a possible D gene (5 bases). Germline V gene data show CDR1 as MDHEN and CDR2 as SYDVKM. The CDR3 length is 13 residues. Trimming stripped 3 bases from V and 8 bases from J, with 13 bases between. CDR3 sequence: CASSLAGTRGYTF. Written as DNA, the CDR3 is TGTGCCAGCAGTTTGGCCGGGACTCGGGGCTACACCTTC.

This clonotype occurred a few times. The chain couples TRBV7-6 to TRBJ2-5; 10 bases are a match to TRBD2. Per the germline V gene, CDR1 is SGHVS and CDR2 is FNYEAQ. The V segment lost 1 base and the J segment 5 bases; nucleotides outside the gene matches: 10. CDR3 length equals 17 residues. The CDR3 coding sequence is TGTGCCAGCAGCTTAGATTTAGGACTAGCGGTGGGGGAGACCCAGTACTTC. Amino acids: CASSLDLGLAVGETQYF. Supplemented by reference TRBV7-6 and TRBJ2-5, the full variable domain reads GAGVSQSPRYKVTKRGQDVALRCDPISGHVSLYWYRQALGQGPEFLTYFNYEAQQDKSGLPNDRFSAERPEGSISTLTIQRTEQRDSAMYRCASSLDLGLAVGETQYFGPGTRLLVL.

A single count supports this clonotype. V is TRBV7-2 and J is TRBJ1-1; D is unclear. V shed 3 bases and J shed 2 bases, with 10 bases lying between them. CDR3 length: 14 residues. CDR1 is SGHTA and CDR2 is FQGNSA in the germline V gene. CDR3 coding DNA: TGTGCCAGCAGCTTTCTCGTCAGAAACACTGAAGCTTTCTTT. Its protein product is CASSFLVRNTEAFF.

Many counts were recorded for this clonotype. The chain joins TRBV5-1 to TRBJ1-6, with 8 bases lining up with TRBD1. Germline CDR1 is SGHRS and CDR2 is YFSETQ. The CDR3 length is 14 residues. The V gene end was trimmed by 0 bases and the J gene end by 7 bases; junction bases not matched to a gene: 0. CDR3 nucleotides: TGCGCCAGCAGCTTGGGGGACAGGAATTCACCCCTCCACTTT. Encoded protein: CASSLGDRNSPLHF.

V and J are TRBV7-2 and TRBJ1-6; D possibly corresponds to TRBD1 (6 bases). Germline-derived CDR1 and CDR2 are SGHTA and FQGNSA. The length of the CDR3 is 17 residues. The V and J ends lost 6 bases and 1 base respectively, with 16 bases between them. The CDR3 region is CASSPKGGQSYNSPLHF. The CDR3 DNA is TGTGCCAGCAGTCCTAAGGGGGGCCAGTCCTATAATTCACCCCTCCACTTT.

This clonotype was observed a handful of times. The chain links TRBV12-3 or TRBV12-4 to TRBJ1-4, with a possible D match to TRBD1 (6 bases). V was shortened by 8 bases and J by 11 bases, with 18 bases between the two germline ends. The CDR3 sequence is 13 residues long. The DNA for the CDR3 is TGTGCCAGCGGGGGCCAAGCCGCCGGGAAACTGTTTTTT. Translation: CASGGQAAGKLFF.